Reported below is one T cell receptor (beta chain). Its antigen is unknown. The sample originates from a study of OX40 agonist ivuxolimab in advanced cancers. In the study overall: Age averaged about 62 years (range roughly 23 to 79), and just over 80% were male.

Study conclusions and caveats: Blood T cells, both CD4+ and CD8+, expanded clonally by week 6 at 0.1 to 3.0 mg/kg.

CDR3 length equals 15 residues. With V trimmed by 3 bases and J by 6 bases, 8 bases remained unmatched. CDR1 is MNHEY, CDR2 SMNVEV, per germline (reference sequence). Clones were read by immunoSEQ multiplex PCR, and TCRdb kept only the in-frame ones, dropping some. Of some 17,000 clones in the sample, roughly 78% were seen once. The receptor comes from an adult with an advanced solid tumor such as melanoma, head and neck, liver or kidney cancer. J is TRBJ2-3 and V is TRBV27; TRBD2 matches at 8 bases. Sequencing was performed on CD4+ or CD8+ T cells sorted from blood, taken in a trial of the OX40 agonist ivuxolimab. CDR3 in DNA: TGTGCCAGCAGTTTTGCTCTAGCGGGCCATGATACGCAGTATTTT. Translated, it gives CASSFALAGHDTQYF.